The clone carrying this T cell receptor (beta chain) was counted at least ten times. This entry comes from a study of T cells in Graves' hyperthyroidism and ophthalmopathy. TCR beta CDR3 regions were amplified from RNA transcripts. Primed by the HTBI set, a first-round RT-PCR was run on the TCR CDR3. MiXCR was run by TCRdb on the multiplex PCR reads, yielding one entry per CDR3 protein. Among under 350,000 distinct CDR3 sequences, roughly 13% were seen once, and the ten largest hold 30% to 35%. Germline CDR1 SGHNT, CDR2 YENEEA. CDR3 length: 12 amino acids. V gave up 6 bases and J gave up 3 bases, with 7 bases separating them.

This TCR derives from a woman aged 40 to 50 with Graves' ophthalmopathy. The source material was blood. The chain couples TRBV11-3 to TRBJ2-3; possibly TRBD1 or TRBD2 for D (5 bases each). The CDR3 nucleotides read TGTGCCAGCAGTTGGGGGACAGATACGCAGTATTTT. This gives the protein CASSWGTDTQYF. The variable domain in full, with the rest retrieved from reference TRBV11-3 and TRBJ2-3, is EAGVVQSPRYKIIEKKQPVAFWCNPISGHNTLYWYLQNLGQGPELLIRYENEEAVDDSQLPKDRFSAERLKGVDSTLKIQPAELGDSAVYLCASSWGTDTQYFGPGTRLTVL.